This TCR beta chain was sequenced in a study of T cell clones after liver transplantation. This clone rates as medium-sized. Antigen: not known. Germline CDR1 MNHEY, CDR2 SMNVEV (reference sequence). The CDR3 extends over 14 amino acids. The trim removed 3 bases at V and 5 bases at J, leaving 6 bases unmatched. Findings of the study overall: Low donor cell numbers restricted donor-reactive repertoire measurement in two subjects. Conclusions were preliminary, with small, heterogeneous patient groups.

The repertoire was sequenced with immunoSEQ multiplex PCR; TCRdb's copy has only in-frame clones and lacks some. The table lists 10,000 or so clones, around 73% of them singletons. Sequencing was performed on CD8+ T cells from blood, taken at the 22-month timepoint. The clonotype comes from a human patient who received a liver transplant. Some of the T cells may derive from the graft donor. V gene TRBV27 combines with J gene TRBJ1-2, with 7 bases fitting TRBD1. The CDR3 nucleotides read TGTGCCAGCAGTTTCTCCGGGACAGTGTATGGCTACACCTTC. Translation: CASSFSGTVYGYTF.